This T cell receptor (beta chain) was identified during a study of CD8 T cells in ankylosing spondylitis. One entry per CDR3 protein, called by TCRdb with MiXCR from the 5' RACE reads. The data show around 130,000 distinct CDR3 sequences, 12% to 15% seen once. Germline lookup yields CDR1 GTSNPN and CDR2 SVGIG (reference sequence). The CDR3 extends over 16 amino acids. The V segment lost 0 bases and the J segment 4 bases; nucleotides outside the gene matches: 8. In its sample, this clonotype was seen a few times. This TCR came from a female donor with ankylosing spondylitis or in good health (not recorded which). This chain uses TRBV30 with TRBJ2-5, with TRBD2 identical over 10 bases. The sequenced sample consisted of blood, either unsorted or a sorted T cell fraction (not recorded which). The CDR3 loop reads CAWSVATSGTRETQYF. The CDR3 coding sequence is TGTGCCTGGAGTGTAGCTACTAGCGGGACTCGAGAGACCCAGTACTTC. The full variable domain, completed using reference TRBV30 and TRBJ2-5, is SQTIHQWPATLVQPVGSPLSLECTVEGTSNPNLYWYRQAAGRGLQLLFYSVGIGQISSEVPQNLSASRPQDRQFILSSKKLLLSDSGFYLCAWSVATSGTRETQYFGPGTRLLVL.